This note documents a single T cell receptor (beta chain) sequence. There is no known antigen for this receptor. Per-nucleotide qualities are absent, and no much larger clonotype sits a single base away. The sample originates from a study of blood T cell repertoires in COVID-19 (dated by TCRdb to 2020 to 2022). With respect to the entire study: Collaborator samples came from the United States, Italy and Spain and covered acute and convalescent phases of COVID-19. The samples were drawn from two sources: the first 160 participants of the ongoing ImmuneRACE study, and fewer than 1,500 subjects contributed by 6 global collaborators. The prospective study material was composed of cDNA or gDNA derived from T cells, B-cell-depleted T cells, or PBMCs. A freely available public database, intended as a resource for researchers studying the immune response to SARS-CoV-2, is where the repertoires were released. Where available, HLA class I and class II types were obtained from metadata supplied by the sample provider rather than from assay-based typing. Deeply sampled blood TCRbeta repertoires from subjects exposed to, actively infected with, or recovered from COVID-19 were included in the dataset. Sample metadata almost always included a de-identified subject ID, COVID-19 status, age in years and sex.

What the study reported, not specific to this receptor: How much clinical and demographic metadata was included differed by source and by participant, and the metadata was provided uncurated.

The collaborating institutions used their own protocols to collect whole blood in K2EDTA tubes. Collaborator samples were shipped for TCRbeta analysis as frozen whole blood, isolated PBMCs, or DNA extracted from either sample type. TCRbeta CDR3 regions were amplified from genomic DNA using the immunoSEQ Assay, a bias-controlled multiplex PCR. The source study handled its data this way. The number of nucleated cells in each sample was estimated by amplification of reference gene primers within the assay. To quantify the absolute abundance of each unique TCRbeta CDR3 rearrangement, sequence reads were collapsed and filtered. For each sample, productive Simpson clonality was calculated by taking the square root of Simpson's diversity index across productive rearrangements. TCRdb limited this immuneACCESS table to in-frame rearrangements with V and J called. A share of clones is missing; checked studies link under half to unresolved V genes, and the rest is unexplained. The V and J calls and clone size come from that table; D and trimming were worked out from the DNA. The sample profile shows about 20,000 clones; over 75% of them were found once. The top ten clonotypes cover approximately 3% of the sample.

Ends trimmed: V by 4 bases, J by 6 bases; bases unmatched to a gene: 7. CDR1 and CDR2 are read off the germline V gene as SNHLY and FYNNEI. Spanning cysteine to phenylalanine, the CDR3 consists of 15 amino acids. Of all the DNA, just the CDR3 is kept, 45 bases in frame from base 1. Recombination linked TRBV2 to TRBJ1-2; 11 middle bases align to TRBD1. The specimen was peripheral blood. The TCR sequence derives from a human donor in a cohort sampled during active COVID-19. The CDR3 corresponds to CASSGTGGAGNGYTF. The DNA sequence reads TGTGCCAGCAGTGGGACAGGGGGCGCCGGAAATGGCTACACCTTC.